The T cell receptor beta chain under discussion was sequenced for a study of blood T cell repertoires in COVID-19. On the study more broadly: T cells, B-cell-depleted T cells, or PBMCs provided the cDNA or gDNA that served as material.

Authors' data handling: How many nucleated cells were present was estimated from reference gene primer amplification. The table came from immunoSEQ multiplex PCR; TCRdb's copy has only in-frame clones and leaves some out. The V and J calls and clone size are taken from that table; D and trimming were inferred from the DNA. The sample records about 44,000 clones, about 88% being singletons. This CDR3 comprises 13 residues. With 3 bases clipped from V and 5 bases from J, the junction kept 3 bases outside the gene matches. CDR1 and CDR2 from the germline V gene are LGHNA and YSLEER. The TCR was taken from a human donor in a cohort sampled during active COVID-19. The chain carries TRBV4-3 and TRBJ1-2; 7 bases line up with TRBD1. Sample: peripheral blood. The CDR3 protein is CASSQTGIYGYTF. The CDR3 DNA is TGCGCCAGCAGCCAGACAGGGATATATGGCTACACCTTC.